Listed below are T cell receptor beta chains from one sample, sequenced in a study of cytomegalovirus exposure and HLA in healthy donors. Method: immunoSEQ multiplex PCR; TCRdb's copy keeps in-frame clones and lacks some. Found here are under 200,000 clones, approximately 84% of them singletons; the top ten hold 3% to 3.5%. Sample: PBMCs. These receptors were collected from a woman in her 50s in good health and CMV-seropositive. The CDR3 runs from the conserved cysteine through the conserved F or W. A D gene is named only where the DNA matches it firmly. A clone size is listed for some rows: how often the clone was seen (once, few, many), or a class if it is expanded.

DNA: TGTGCCAGCAGTGAGACCGGATTAGGGGACAGGAGGACTGAAGCTTTCTTT; CDR3: CASSETGLGDRRTEAFF; size: -; J: TRBJ1-1; V: TRBV6-4; D: TRBD1
DNA: TGTGCCAGCAGCCGACGACAGGGGCAGAATGAGCAGTTCTTC; CDR3: CASSRRQGQNEQFF; size: -; J: TRBJ2-1; V: TRBV7-2; D: TRBD1
DNA: TGCGCCAGCAGTGAGTTCGAGCGGCCGAACACCGGGGAGCTGTTTTTT; CDR3: CASSEFERPNTGELFF; size: -; J: TRBJ2-2; V: TRBV10-1; D: -
DNA: TGTGCCAGCAGCTTTTATACAGGGGGCAATGAGCAGTTCTTC; CDR3: CASSFYTGGNEQFF; size: -; J: TRBJ2-1; V: TRBV11-3; D: TRBD1
DNA: TGTGCCATCAGTGACTCCTCTGGGGCCAACGGCCTGACTTTC; CDR3: CAISDSSGANGLTF; size: -; J: TRBJ2-6; V: TRBV10-3; D: -
DNA: TGCGCCAGCAGCCGCCACAGGGGAAGGAACACTGAAGCTTTCTTT; CDR3: CASSRHRGRNTEAFF; size: -; J: TRBJ1-1; V: TRBV4-1; D: TRBD1
DNA: TGTGACCGTGAGGCTAGCGGGGGGGCGGTAACAGATACGCAGTATTTT; CDR3: CDREASGGAVTDTQYF; size: -; J: TRBJ2-3; V: TRBV7-9; D: TRBD2
DNA: TGTGCCAGCAGCTCCCGACAGGGGTACACCGGGGAGCTGTTTTTT; CDR3: CASSSRQGYTGELFF; size: -; J: TRBJ2-2; V: TRBV7-2; D: TRBD1
DNA: TGTGCCAGCAGCCCGGCGGGAATCAGGCTGGCTTTCTTT; CDR3: CASSPAGIRLAFF; size: -; J: TRBJ1-1; V: TRBV5-4; D: -
DNA: TGTGCCAGCAGCCGACAGGGGGCAGGAGGCTACACCTTC; CDR3: CASSRQGAGGYTF; size: -; J: TRBJ1-2; V: TRBV13; D: TRBD1
DNA: TGTGCCATCAGCGCCGGGACTAGCGTTGGAGATACGCAGTATTTT; CDR3: CAISAGTSVGDTQYF; size: -; J: TRBJ2-3; V: TRBV10-3; D: TRBD2
DNA: TGCAGCGTTGAAGAGGTTGGCGGGAGGAGCTCCTACAATGAGCAGTTCTTC; CDR3: CSVEEVGGRSSYNEQFF; size: few; J: TRBJ2-1; V: TRBV29-1; D: TRBD2
DNA: TGTGCCAGCAGCTTGAAAGGGGGTGAAACAGATACGCAGTATTTT; CDR3: CASSLKGGETDTQYF; size: -; J: TRBJ2-3; V: TRBV5-4; D: -
DNA: TGTGCCAGCAGCCAAAGACTAGCGGGAGGGCTAGAGACCCAGTACTTC; CDR3: CASSQRLAGGLETQYF; size: -; J: TRBJ2-5; V: TRBV7-2; D: TRBD2
DNA: TGTGCCAGCAGCCGTCCGGGACAGGGTTATTCACCCCTCCACTTT; CDR3: CASSRPGQGYSPLHF; size: -; J: TRBJ1-6; V: TRBV11-3; D: TRBD1